This is a list of T cell receptor beta chains from one sample in a study of blood T cell repertoires in COVID-19. TCRdb's copy holds only in-frame clones and misses some; the assay was immunoSEQ multiplex PCR. The sample includes over 200,000 clones, about 89% of them seen just once. The sample was peripheral blood. These receptors originate from a woman in her forties with acute or convalescent COVID-19. CDR3s include the opening cysteine and the closing phenylalanine or tryptophan. A D gene is named only where the DNA matches it firmly. Rows may omit the clone size; those that give it use once, few, many or a size class.

D: .
J: TRBJ2-1
V: TRBV21-1
size: .
CDR3: CASSPGGFYNEQFF
DNA: TGTGCCAGCTCCCCGGGGGGGTTCTACAATGAGCAGTTCTTC

D: .
J: TRBJ2-5
V: TRBV27
size: .
CDR3: CASSFSQGGALEETQYF
DNA: TGTGCCAGCAGTTTTTCCCAGGGAGGAGCCCTTGAAGAGACCCAGTACTTC

D: TRBD1
J: TRBJ1-5
V: TRBV15
size: .
CDR3: CATSRDRGMGQPQHF
DNA: TGTGCCACCAGCAGAGACAGGGGGATGGGTCAGCCCCAGCATTTT

D: .
J: TRBJ2-1
V: TRBV6-5
size: .
CDR3: CASSFTDGSYNEQFF
DNA: TGTGCCAGCAGTTTTACCGACGGGTCCTACAATGAGCAGTTCTTC

D: .
J: TRBJ1-1
V: TRBV7-9
size: .
CDR3: CASSLSFRGSGTEAFF
DNA: TGTGCCAGCAGCTTAAGTTTCAGGGGTTCGGGGACTGAAGCTTTCTTT

D: .
J: TRBJ2-2
V: TRBV6-5
size: .
CDR3: CASSSWGANTGELFF
DNA: TGTGCCAGCAGTTCTTGGGGGGCGAACACCGGGGAGCTGTTTTTT

D: TRBD1
J: TRBJ1-5
V: TRBV7-8
size: .
CDR3: CASSSGGFLSNQPQHF
DNA: TGTGCCAGCAGCTCAGGGGGGTTCCTTAGCAATCAGCCCCAGCATTTT

D: .
J: TRBJ1-5
V: TRBV5-8
size: .
CDR3: CASSLGQISNQPQHF
DNA: TGTGCCAGCAGCTTAGGACAGATTAGCAATCAGCCCCAGCATTTT

D: TRBD1
J: TRBJ1-4
V: TRBV5-6
size: .
CDR3: CASFPNGQVLNEKLFF
DNA: TGTGCCAGCTTCCCAAATGGACAGGTACTTAATGAAAAACTGTTTTTT

D: .
J: TRBJ2-2
V: TRBV10-1
size: .
CDR3: CASRQAFTGELFF
DNA: TGCGCCAGCAGACAGGCTTTCACCGGGGAGCTGTTTTTT

D: TRBD1
J: TRBJ1-2
V: TRBV25-1
size: .
CDR3: CASSWDRGSGYTF
DNA: TGTGCCAGCAGTTGGGACAGGGGATCTGGCTACACCTTC

D: .
J: TRBJ1-4
V: TRBV6-5
size: .
CDR3: CASSYRASGEKLFF
DNA: TGTGCCAGCAGTTACAGGGCGAGCGGAGAAAAACTGTTTTTT

D: TRBD1
J: TRBJ1-2
V: TRBV5-1
size: .
CDR3: CASSSTSGQSYGYTF
DNA: TGCGCCAGCAGCTCCACATCGGGACAGTCCTATGGCTACACCTTC

D: TRBD2
J: TRBJ2-1
V: TRBV5-1
size: .
CDR3: CASSTRGGPHNEQFF
DNA: TGCGCCAGCAGCACGCGGGGGGGCCCCCACAATGAGCAGTTCTTC

D: .
J: TRBJ1-5
V: TRBV18
size: .
CDR3: CASSPLGTPNQPQHF
DNA: TGTGCCAGCTCACCACTCGGGACACCTAATCAGCCCCAGCATTTT

D: TRBD1
J: TRBJ1-3
V: TRBV19
size: once
CDR3: CASSTGTEGNTIYF
DNA: TGTGCCAGTAGTACCGGGACAGAGGGAAACACCATATATTTT

D: TRBD1
J: TRBJ1-2
V: TRBV19
size: .
CDR3: CASSMTGIKDYGYTF
DNA: TGTGCCAGTAGTATGACAGGGATTAAGGACTATGGCTACACCTTC

D: .
J: TRBJ2-5
V: TRBV5-6
size: .
CDR3: CASSSATGQETQYF
DNA: TGTGCCAGCAGCTCCGCAACGGGCCAAGAGACCCAGTACTTC

D: TRBD1
J: TRBJ1-2
V: TRBV2
size: once
CDR3: CASSKDRVRGYTF
DNA: TGTGCCAGCAGTAAGGACAGGGTGAGGGGCTACACCTTC

D: .
J: TRBJ1-6
V: TRBV4-1
size: .
CDR3: CASSQDFGNSPLHF
DNA: TGCGCCAGCAGCCAAGATTTCGGGAATTCACCCCTCCACTTT

D: .
J: TRBJ2-5
V: TRBV7-2
size: .
CDR3: CASSLGQRETQYF
DNA: TGTGCCAGCAGCTTAGGACAGCGAGAGACCCAGTACTTC

D: .
J: TRBJ1-1
V: TRBV28
size: once
CDR3: CASSAAGALPEAFF
DNA: TGTGCCAGCAGTGCAGCGGGGGCCCTCCCTGAAGCTTTCTTT

D: TRBD1
J: TRBJ1-4
V: TRBV7-9
size: .
CDR3: CASSLGDRANEKLFF
DNA: TGTGCCAGCAGCTTAGGGGACAGGGCAAATGAAAAACTGTTTTTT

D: TRBD1
J: TRBJ1-3
V: TRBV12-5
size: .
CDR3: CASGQTGGNTIYF
DNA: TGTGCTAGTGGTCAGACAGGGGGAAACACCATATATTTT

D: .
J: TRBJ2-2
V: TRBV5-4
size: .
CDR3: CASSLAGQNTGELFF
DNA: TGTGCCAGCAGCTTGGCCGGACAGAACACCGGGGAGCTGTTTTTT

D: .
J: TRBJ1-1
V: TRBV11-1
size: .
CDR3: CASSLVAAADEAFF
DNA: TGTGCCAGCAGCTTAGTCGCGGCGGCAGATGAAGCTTTCTTT

D: .
J: TRBJ1-4
V: TRBV9
size: .
CDR3: CASSTPGVSEKLFF
DNA: TGTGCCAGCAGCACCCCAGGGGTGAGTGAAAAACTGTTTTTT

D: TRBD1
J: TRBJ1-5
V: TRBV23-1
size: .
CDR3: CASGWSRQGGNQPQHF
DNA: TGCGCCAGCGGTTGGTCCCGACAGGGGGGCAATCAGCCCCAGCATTTT

D: .
J: TRBJ1-2
V: TRBV5-1
size: .
CDR3: CASSLSQGFNYGYTF
DNA: TGCGCCAGCAGCTTGTCTCAGGGGTTTAACTATGGCTACACCTTC

D: TRBD1
J: TRBJ1-1
V: TRBV30
size: once
CDR3: CAWSADRVTEAFF
DNA: TGTGCCTGGAGTGCCGACAGGGTCACTGAAGCTTTCTTT

D: TRBD1
J: TRBJ1-2
V: TRBV30
size: once
CDR3: CAWSTTGVGYTF
DNA: TGTGCCTGGAGTACCACAGGGGTTGGCTACACCTTC

D: TRBD1
J: TRBJ2-5
V: TRBV5-8
size: .
CDR3: CASRRTGAETQYF
DNA: TGTGCCAGCAGGCGGACAGGAGCGGAGACCCAGTACTTC

D: .
J: TRBJ2-5
V: TRBV9
size: .
CDR3: CASSVGLGTQETQYF
DNA: TGTGCCAGCAGCGTAGGACTGGGTACTCAAGAGACCCAGTACTTC

D: .
J: TRBJ2-5
V: TRBV9
size: .
CDR3: CASSVRGGETQYF
DNA: TGTGCCAGCAGCGTCAGGGGCGGAGAGACCCAGTACTTC

D: .
J: TRBJ2-4
V: TRBV10-3
size: .
CDR3: CAISESHRADIQYF
DNA: TGTGCCATCAGTGAGTCGCACAGGGCAGACATTCAGTACTTC

D: .
J: TRBJ1-5
V: TRBV7-8
size: .
CDR3: CASSLRQWKNSNQPQHF
DNA: TGTGCCAGCAGCTTAAGACAGTGGAAAAATAGCAATCAGCCCCAGCATTTT

D: .
J: TRBJ1-6
V: TRBV7-9
size: .
CDR3: CASKGEGTQNSPLHF
DNA: TGTGCCAGCAAGGGGGAGGGAACGCAGAATTCACCCCTCCACTTT

D: .
J: TRBJ1-2
V: TRBV3-1/TRBV3-2
size: few
CDR3: CASSQDLIASYGYTF
DNA: TGTGCCAGCAGCCAAGATCTTATAGCTTCCTATGGCTACACCTTC

D: .
J: TRBJ2-1
V: TRBV5-1
size: .
CDR3: CASSPGGRRDEQFF
DNA: TGCGCCAGCAGCCCGGGGGGCCGGCGGGATGAGCAGTTCTTC

D: TRBD1
J: TRBJ1-6
V: TRBV25-1
size: .
CDR3: CASSERTGVTYNSPLHF
DNA: TGTGCCAGCAGTGAGAGGACAGGGGTCACTTATAATTCACCCCTCCACTTT

D: TRBD1
J: TRBJ1-4
V: TRBV25-1
size: .
CDR3: CASSGSTGGNEKLFF
DNA: TGTGCCAGCAGTGGGTCGACAGGGGGAAATGAAAAACTGTTTTTT

D: TRBD1
J: TRBJ1-5
V: TRBV6-6
size: few
CDR3: CASSPGTGSFISNQPQHF
DNA: TGTGCCAGCAGTCCCGGGACAGGGTCTTTCATAAGCAATCAGCCCCAGCATTTT

D: .
J: TRBJ2-2
V: TRBV2
size: .
CDR3: CASSPRGTPNTGELFF
DNA: TGTGCCAGCAGCCCGAGAGGGACACCGAACACCGGGGAGCTGTTTTTT

D: TRBD2
J: TRBJ2-3
V: TRBV7-2
size: .
CDR3: CASSFVAGGGTDTQYF
DNA: TGTGCCAGCAGCTTTGTAGCGGGGGGGGGCACAGATACGCAGTATTTT

D: TRBD1
J: TRBJ2-2
V: TRBV6-6
size: .
CDR3: CASKAGDRVTGELFF
DNA: TGTGCCAGCAAAGCTGGGGACAGGGTAACCGGGGAGCTGTTTTTT

D: .
J: TRBJ2-2
V: TRBV4-2
size: few
CDR3: CASSQGSREYGGELFF
DNA: TGTGCCAGCAGCCAAGGCAGCAGGGAATACGGCGGGGAGCTGTTTTTT

D: TRBD1
J: TRBJ1-5
V: TRBV30
size: .
CDR3: CAWSVDRDSNQPQHF
DNA: TGTGCCTGGAGTGTAGACAGGGATAGCAATCAGCCCCAGCATTTT

D: TRBD1
J: TRBJ1-1
V: TRBV18
size: few
CDR3: CASSPGQGFTLNTEAFF
DNA: TGTGCCAGCTCACCTGGACAGGGTTTTACATTGAACACTGAAGCTTTCTTT

D: .
J: TRBJ2-1
V: TRBV2
size: .
CDR3: CASSVPGASYNEQFF
DNA: TGTGCCAGCAGTGTACCAGGGGCTTCCTACAATGAGCAGTTCTTC

D: .
J: TRBJ1-3
V: TRBV11-2
size: .
CDR3: CASSPQGGGNTIYF
DNA: TGTGCCAGCAGCCCCCAGGGAGGTGGAAACACCATATATTTT

D: .
J: TRBJ2-2
V: TRBV7-6
size: .
CDR3: CASSPAGGNTGELFF
DNA: TGTGCCAGCAGCCCCGCCGGCGGAAACACCGGGGAGCTGTTTTTT

D: TRBD1
J: TRBJ2-4
V: TRBV11-2
size: .
CDR3: CASSLRQGLAKNIQYF
DNA: TGTGCCAGCAGCTTAAGACAGGGGTTAGCCAAAAACATTCAGTACTTC